These 10 T cell receptor beta chains originate from one sample sequenced in a study of blood T cell repertoires in COVID-19. Method: immunoSEQ multiplex PCR; TCRdb's copy keeps in-frame clones and lacks some. The sample has over 200,000 clones, approximately 87% seen once. Sequenced sample: peripheral blood. These receptors originate from a man between 60 and 75 years old who had recovered from COVID-19.

The chain recombines TRBV7-2 with TRBJ2-7, with D possibly matching TRBD2 (6 bases). The length of the CDR3 is 16 residues. CDR1 SGHTA and CDR2 FQGNSA come from the germline V gene. With 1 base removed from V and 1 base from J, the gap between germline ends came to 14 bases. CDR3: CASSLEVGSLSYEQYF. The CDR3 nucleotides read TGTGCCAGCAGCTTAGAGGTCGGGAGTCTTTCCTACGAGCAGTACTTC.

The chain uses TRBV19 and TRBJ2-3, with 8 bases that match TRBD1. Germline V gene sequence: CDR1 LNHDA, CDR2 SQIVND (reference sequence). Germline trimming cut 5 bases from V and 4 bases from J; bases unmatched to any gene: 2. This CDR3 is built from 13 residues. The CDR3 is CASSDRGADTQYF. The CDR3 DNA reads as TGTGCCAGTAGTGACAGGGGTGCAGATACGCAGTATTTT.

The chain combines TRBV28 with TRBJ2-7; D unresolved. Germline V gives CDR1 MDHEN, CDR2 SYDVKM. The V gene lost 2 bases and the J gene lost 3 bases, with 11 bases spanning the gap. The CDR3 extends over 14 amino acids. CDR3 in amino acids: CASSLGSRVYEQYF. In nucleotides, the CDR3 is TGTGCCAGCAGTTTAGGTTCCCGCGTCTACGAGCAGTACTTC. Combining the CDR3 with reference TRBV28 and TRBJ2-7 gives the whole variable domain DVKVTQSSRYLVKRTGEKVFLECVQDMDHENMFWYRQDPGLGLRLIYFSYDVKMKEKGDIPEGYSVSREKKERFSLILESASTNQTSMYLCASSLGSRVYEQYFGPGTRLTVT.

This sequence joins TRBV2 and TRBJ2-7; 7 bases are shared with TRBD2. The CDR3 covers 18 residues. After removal of 6 bases from V and 2 bases from J, the junction contained 19 bases not matched to a gene. Germline V gene lookup returns CDR1 SNHLY and CDR2 FYNNEI. Here the CDR3 reads CASSGNLGLAEAAYEQYF. The CDR3, as DNA: TGTGCCAGCAGCGGAAACCTGGGGCTAGCGGAGGCGGCCTACGAGCAGTACTTC.

The CDR3 spells CASSSSTGNYGYTF. CDR3 DNA: TGTGCCAGCAGCTCCTCGACAGGAAACTATGGCTACACCTTC. This chain uses TRBV9 with TRBJ1-2, with a possible D match to TRBD1 (6 bases). There are 14 residues in the CDR3. Germline V gives CDR1 SGDLS, CDR2 YYNGEE. The germline V and J ends were trimmed by 4 bases and 2 bases, with 12 bases remaining between them. The full variable domain, with the rest looked up from reference TRBV9 and TRBJ1-2, is DSGVTQTPKHLITATGQRVTLRCSPRSGDLSVYWYQQSLDQGLQFLIQYYNGEERAKGNILERFSAQQFPDLHSELNLSSLELGDSALYFCASSSSTGNYGYTFGSGTRLTVV.

The V and J genes are TRBV14 and TRBJ2-1; 8 positions match TRBD1. The CDR3 totals 14 residues. CDR1 SGHDN and CDR2 FVKESK come from the germline V gene. V was pared by 6 bases and J by 4 bases, with 5 bases of the junction left unmatched. This CDR3 is CASSFRQGYNEQFF. In DNA, the CDR3 is TGTGCCAGCAGTTTCCGACAGGGGTACAATGAGCAGTTCTTC.

This rearrangement joins TRBV30 to TRBJ1-5, with 8 positions matching TRBD1. Germline V lookup: CDR1 GTSNPN, CDR2 SVGIG (reference sequence). CDR3 length equals 14 residues. J gave up 7 bases and V 1 base, and 6 bases lay outside the gene matches. The CDR3 DNA reads TGTGCCTGGAGTGGGCCAGGGGGCGGGCAGCCCCAGCATTTT. Its translation is CAWSGPGGGQPQHF.

This clone has a handful of counts. V is TRBV30 and J is TRBJ1-2, with a possible D match to TRBD1 (6 bases). From germline, CDR1 is GTSNPN and CDR2 SVGIG (reference sequence). The CDR3 is 13 amino acids. Trimming stripped 0 bases from V and 8 bases from J, with 13 bases between. For the CDR3, the DNA is TGTGCCTGGAGTGTACAGGGAGGGGACGGCTACACCTTC. Protein product: CAWSVQGGDGYTF.

DNA of the CDR3: TGTGCCAGCAGCCCTAGGACAGCCTACTATGGCTACACCTTC. This encodes CASSPRTAYYGYTF. The rearrangement uses TRBV7-2 and TRBJ1-2, with a weak D call TRBD1 (6 bases). Deletions cut 5 bases from V and 3 bases from J, with 13 bases between. The CDR3 consists of 14 residues. Per the germline V gene, CDR1 is SGHTA and CDR2 is FQGNSA. The full variable domain, in which reference TRBV7-2 and TRBJ1-2 provide the parts outside the CDR3, is GAGVSQSPSNKVTEKGKDVELRCDPISGHTALYWYRQSLGQGLEFLIYFQGNSAPDKSGLPSDRFSAERTGGSVSTLTIQRTQQEDSAVYLCASSPRTAYYGYTFGSGTRLTVV.

The chain joins TRBV19 to TRBJ2-3, with D perhaps TRBD1 (5 bases). V lost 1 base to trimming and J lost 9 bases, with 17 bases between them. Germline V gene data show CDR1 as LNHDA and CDR2 as SQIVND (reference sequence). The CDR3 is made up of 15 amino acids. The CDR3 loop reads CASSIGFGRAETQYF. CDR3 DNA sequence: TGTGCCAGTAGTATAGGATTCGGCAGGGCGGAAACGCAGTATTTT.